The 21 T cell receptor beta chains below all came from one sample that was sequenced in a study of shared clonotypes between healthy human individuals. Sequenced by immunoSEQ multiplex PCR; TCRdb stores in-frame clones only, minus some. The data contain around 1 million clones, around 80% of them singletons. The sequenced sample was memory CD4+ T cells sorted from blood. Sample subset: CD45RA-negative fraction. All receptors derive from a man younger than 35 in good health.

This clone was seen more than once but under ten times. The V call is TRBV19, the J call TRBJ1-2, with 11 bases lining up with TRBD1. The CDR3 runs 16 residues. V lost 3 bases, J lost 4 bases, and 7 bases stayed unmatched. Germline CDR1 is LNHDA and CDR2 is SQIVND (reference sequence). The CDR3 protein is CASSILGQGASYGYTF. For the CDR3, the DNA is TGTGCCAGTAGTATCCTCGGACAGGGGGCCAGCTATGGCTACACCTTC. Variable domain in full (rest from reference TRBV19 and TRBJ1-2): DGGITQSPKYLFRKEGQNVTLSCEQNLNHDAMYWYRQDPGQGLRLIYYSQIVNDFQKGDIAEGYSVSREKKESFPLTVTSAQKNPTAFYLCASSILGQGASYGYTFGSGTRLTVV.

This sequence joins TRBV27 and TRBJ1-5; D unresolved. V dropped 3 bases and J dropped 0 bases, with 9 bases sitting between them. CDR3 length: 15 residues. Germline V gene lookup returns CDR1 MNHEY and CDR2 SMNVEV (reference sequence). The CDR3 loop is CASSFEGNSNQPQHF. CDR3 sequence (DNA): TGTGCCAGCAGTTTCGAGGGAAATAGCAATCAGCCCCAGCATTTT.

J is TRBJ1-2 and V is TRBV13; TRBD1 aligns across 7 bases. The germline gives CDR1 PRHDT, CDR2 FYEKMQ (reference sequence). V was pared by 8 bases and J by 1 base, with 7 bases of the junction left unmatched. CDR3 size: 14 residues. CDR3 nucleotides: TGTGCCAGCCGACGGACAGGTGTTAACTATGGCTACACCTTC. As protein: CASRRTGVNYGYTF.

Here the CDR3 reads CASSQEGAGGSTDTQYF. DNA of the CDR3: TGCGCCAGCAGCCAAGAGGGGGCGGGCGGGAGCACAGATACGCAGTATTTT. The chain uses TRBV4-1 and TRBJ2-3; tentatively, D is TRBD1 (6 bases). The CDR3 is made up of 17 amino acids. Trimming took off 0 bases at V and 0 bases at J, with 13 bases between the two ends. Germline values: CDR1 MGHRA, CDR2 YSYEKL.

This chain links TRBV28 with TRBJ2-3; a weak D match, TRBD1 (5 bases). Trimming left V 5 bases short and J 5 bases short, with 14 bases between. CDR3 length: 14 amino acids. In germline, CDR1 is MDHEN, CDR2 SYDVKM. CDR3 in DNA: TGTGCCAGCAGTACCCCGACAGCAGGAGATACGCAGTATTTT. It translates to CASSTPTAGDTQYF.

The V and J genes are TRBV12-5 and TRBJ2-2; D not resolved. The V end lost 4 bases, the J end lost 4 bases, and 7 bases lay between the germline ends. From germline, CDR1 is LGHNT and CDR2 FRNRAP. This CDR3 region has 13 residues. Here the CDR3 reads CASGSRSTGELFF. The CDR3 DNA reads as TGTGCTAGTGGTTCCCGTTCCACCGGGGAGCTGTTTTTT.

The CDR3 is CASSPESSYNEQFF. CDR3 in DNA: TGTGCCAGCAGTCCGGAGAGCTCCTACAATGAGCAGTTCTTC. This chain connects TRBV2 to TRBJ2-1, with D unclear. The CDR3 is 14 amino acids. V was shortened by 5 bases and J by 0 bases, with 8 bases between the two germline ends. CDR1 is SNHLY and CDR2 is FYNNEI in the germline V gene. The variable domain in full, completed from reference TRBV2 and TRBJ2-1, reads EPEVTQTPSHQVTQMGQEVILRCVPISNHLYFYWYRQILGQKVEFLVSFYNNEISEKSEIFDDQFSVERPDGSNFTLKIRSTKLEDSAMYFCASSPESSYNEQFFGPGTRLTVL.

The J gene is TRBJ1-2, the V gene TRBV10-2, with TRBD1 matching over 7 bases. The V gene end was trimmed by 3 bases and the J gene end by 4 bases; junction bases not matched to a gene: 11. The CDR3 is made up of 16 amino acids. Looked up from germline, CDR1 is WSHSY and CDR2 is SAAADI. CDR3 protein: CASSEYGTTGVYGYTF. The CDR3 DNA sequence: TGCGCCAGCAGTGAATATGGGACCACAGGGGTCTATGGCTACACCTTC.

The V and J genes are TRBV6-1 and TRBJ1-6; no clear D gene. The CDR3 sequence is 14 residues long. V gave up 4 bases and J gave up 5 bases, with 9 bases separating them. Germline V gene lookup returns CDR1 MNHNS and CDR2 SASEGT. For the CDR3, the DNA is TGTGCCAGCAGTGTGGCAAAAGATAATTCACCCCTCCACTTT. Amino acids: CASSVAKDNSPLHF.

The chain couples TRBV7-3 to TRBJ1-2; a weak D match, TRBD1 (5 bases). Germline CDR1 SGHTA, CDR2 FQGTGA. The CDR3 covers 14 residues. Trimming pared 1 base from V and 5 bases from J, leaving 11 bases between. Here the CDR3 reads CASSLNTGGYGYTF. The CDR3 nucleotides read TGTGCCAGCAGCTTAAACACAGGAGGGTATGGCTACACCTTC.

V usage is TRBV10-1 and J usage is TRBJ1-1; D perhaps matches TRBD1 (6 bases). The CDR3 contains 14 residues. Per germline, CDR1 WNHNN and CDR2 SYGVQD (reference sequence). Trimming removed 0 bases from V and 5 bases from J, with 10 bases in between. The CDR3 sequence: CASSESAGVTEAFF. The CDR3 bases are TGCGCCAGCAGTGAGTCTGCAGGGGTTACTGAAGCTTTCTTT.

V gene TRBV9 combines with J gene TRBJ1-2; D unresolved. Germline V lookup: CDR1 SGDLS, CDR2 YYNGEE. The CDR3 is 16 residues long. Deletions cut 2 bases from V and 0 bases from J, with 14 bases between. Here the CDR3 reads CASSVAAGTANYGYTF. The CDR3 DNA reads as TGTGCCAGCAGCGTGGCGGCAGGTACAGCTAACTATGGCTACACCTTC.

This chain uses TRBV15 with TRBJ1-2; no clear D. The CDR3 is 16 amino acids. Trimming left V 0 bases short and J 4 bases short, with 15 bases between. Germline V gene sequence: CDR1 LNHNV, CDR2 YYDKDF (reference sequence). Written as DNA, the CDR3 is TGTGCCACCAGCAGAGATCGCGGTGCAAGATCCTATGGCTACACCTTC. Translating it yields CATSRDRGARSYGYTF.

V gene TRBV2 combines with J gene TRBJ2-5; 10 bases are a match to TRBD1. CDR3 length: 15 residues. Germline values: CDR1 SNHLY, CDR2 FYNNEI. J gave up 4 bases and V 10 bases, and 12 bases lay outside the gene matches. CDR3 bases: TGTGCCACTCCTTCCGGGACAGGGGTCCCAGAGACCCAGTACTTC. Translation: CATPSGTGVPETQYF.

The chain combines TRBV11-2 with TRBJ1-6, with 9 positions matching TRBD1. Germline CDR1 reads SGHAT; CDR2 reads FQNNGV. CDR3 length equals 14 residues. J was trimmed by 9 bases and V by 5 bases; bases with no gene match: 5. Here the CDR3 DNA reads TGTGCCAGCAGCGAGACAGGGGGAATTTCACCCCTCCACTTT. Its translation is CASSETGGISPLHF.

The V gene is TRBV9, the J gene TRBJ2-3, with TRBD2 matching 12 bases. This CDR3 comprises 16 residues. Germline V CDR1 and CDR2: SGDLS, YYNGEE. The V segment lost 4 bases and the J segment 0 bases; nucleotides outside the gene matches: 3. This CDR3 is CASSLGLAGSTDTQYF. CDR3 nucleotide sequence: TGTGCCAGCAGCTTGGGACTAGCGGGTAGCACAGATACGCAGTATTTT.

V is TRBV5-8 and J is TRBJ1-6; D gene ambiguous. The CDR3 spans 13 residues. Germline lookup yields CDR1 SGHTS and CDR2 YDEGEE. Trimming took off 2 bases at V and 7 bases at J, with 7 bases between the two ends. CDR3 nucleotides: TGTGCCAGCAGCTTTTGGGAGAATTCACCCCTCCACTTT. This translates into CASSFWENSPLHF.

The gene calls are TRBV9 and TRBJ2-5, with TRBD2 matching over 7 bases. V trimming: 4 bases; J trimming: 4 bases; junction bases outside the gene matches: 10. Germline-derived CDR1 and CDR2 are SGDLS and YYNGEE. This CDR3 spans 15 amino acids. The CDR3 sequence is CASSPGEGVGETQYF. CDR3 nucleotide sequence: TGTGCCAGCAGCCCGGGGGAGGGAGTGGGAGAGACCCAGTACTTC.

The chain uses TRBV6-5 and TRBJ2-1; 7 bases are a match to TRBD1. Per germline, CDR1 MNHEY and CDR2 SVGAGI. The length of the CDR3 is 14 residues. Trimming cost V 6 bases and J 4 bases; bases outside gene matches: 6. CDR3 bases: TGTGCCAGCAGACGCGTGGACAGGTACAATGAGCAGTTCTTC. This encodes CASRRVDRYNEQFF.

A word on this clone: This likely stems from a read error, as it lies one base from a far larger clone. Other DNA sequences within the sample encode an identical CDR3. This sequence joins TRBV5-1 and TRBJ1-1; D gene uncertain. In germline, CDR1 is SGHRS, CDR2 YFSETQ. V lost 8 bases, J lost 1 base, and 9 bases lay in between. This CDR3 has 12 amino acids. The CDR3 nucleotides are TGCGCCAGTAGTACGGCGAACACTGAAGCTTTCTTT. Its translation is CASSTANTEAFF.

In this sample, this clone turned up once. This chain joins TRBV5-1 and TRBJ1-6; D not certain. This CDR3 spans 14 amino acids. V was trimmed by 3 bases and J by 0 bases, leaving 4 bases between them. Germline loops: CDR1 SGHRS, CDR2 YFSETQ. The DNA of the CDR3 is TGCGCCAGCAGCTGGACCTCCTATAATTCACCCCTCCACTTT. The encoded protein is CASSWTSYNSPLHF.